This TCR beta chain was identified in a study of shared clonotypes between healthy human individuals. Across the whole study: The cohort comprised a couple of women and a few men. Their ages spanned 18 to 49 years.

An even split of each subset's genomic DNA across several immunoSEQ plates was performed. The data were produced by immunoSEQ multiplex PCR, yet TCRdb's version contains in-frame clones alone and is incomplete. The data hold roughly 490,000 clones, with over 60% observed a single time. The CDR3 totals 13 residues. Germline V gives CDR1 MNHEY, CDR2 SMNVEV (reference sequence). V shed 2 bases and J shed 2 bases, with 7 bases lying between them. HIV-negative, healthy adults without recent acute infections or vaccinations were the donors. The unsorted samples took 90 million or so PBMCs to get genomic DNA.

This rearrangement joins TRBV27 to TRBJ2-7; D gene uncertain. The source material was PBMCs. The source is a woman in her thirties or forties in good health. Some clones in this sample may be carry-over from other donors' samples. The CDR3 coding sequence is TGTGCCAGCAGTTTAGTCCAAACCTACGAGCAGTACTTC. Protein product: CASSLVQTYEQYF.